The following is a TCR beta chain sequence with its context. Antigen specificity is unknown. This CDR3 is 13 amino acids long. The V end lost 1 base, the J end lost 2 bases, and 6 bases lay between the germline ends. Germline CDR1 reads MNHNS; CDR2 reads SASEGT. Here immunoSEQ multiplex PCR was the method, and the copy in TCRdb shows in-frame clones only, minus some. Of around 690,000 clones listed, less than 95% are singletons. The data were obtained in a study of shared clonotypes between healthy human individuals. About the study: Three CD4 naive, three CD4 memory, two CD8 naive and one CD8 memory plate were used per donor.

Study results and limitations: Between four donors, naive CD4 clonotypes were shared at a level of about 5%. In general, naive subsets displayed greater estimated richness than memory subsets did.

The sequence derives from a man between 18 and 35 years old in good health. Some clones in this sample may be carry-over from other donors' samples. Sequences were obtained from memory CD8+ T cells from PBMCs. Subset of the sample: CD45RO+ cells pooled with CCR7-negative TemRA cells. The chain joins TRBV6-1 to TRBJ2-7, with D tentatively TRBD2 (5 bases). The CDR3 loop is CASSEGTPYEQYF. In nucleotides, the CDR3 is TGTGCCAGCAGTGAAGGGACTCCCTACGAGCAGTACTTC.